This T cell receptor (beta chain) was obtained from a study of shared clonotypes between healthy human individuals. TCRdb's copy holds only in-frame clones and misses some; the assay was immunoSEQ multiplex PCR. The table shows around 1.6 million clones, with 98% occurring only once. The CDR3 runs 17 residues. V shed 5 bases and J 3 bases; nucleotides not matched to a gene: 13. CDR1 is SGHAT, CDR2 FQDESV, per germline (reference sequence). Sequenced material: naive CD4+ T cells sorted from blood. Documented subset: CD45RA+ positively selected. This sequence originates from a man aged 30-40 years in good health. V is TRBV11-1 and J is TRBJ2-5, with 9 bases matching TRBD1. The CDR3 region is CASSTRYRGRRKETQYF. CDR3 coding DNA: TGTGCCAGCAGCACCCGTTACAGGGGGCGGCGGAAAGAGACCCAGTACTTC.